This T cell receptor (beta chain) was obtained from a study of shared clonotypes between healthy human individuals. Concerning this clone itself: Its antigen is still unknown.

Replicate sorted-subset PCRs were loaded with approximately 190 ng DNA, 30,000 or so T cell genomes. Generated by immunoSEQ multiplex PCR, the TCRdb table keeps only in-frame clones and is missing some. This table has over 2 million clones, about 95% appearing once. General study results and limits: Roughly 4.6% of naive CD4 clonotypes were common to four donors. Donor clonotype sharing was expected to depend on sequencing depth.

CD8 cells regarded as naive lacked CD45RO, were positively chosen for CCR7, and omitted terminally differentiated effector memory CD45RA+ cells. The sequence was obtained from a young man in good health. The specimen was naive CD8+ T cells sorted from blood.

The CDR3 DNA is TGCGCCAGCAGCCCGTGGACAGGCGAACACTACGAGCAGTACTTC. It yields the protein CASSPWTGEHYEQYF. The chain joins TRBV4-1 to TRBJ2-7, with TRBD1 matching 7 bases. Looked up from germline, CDR1 is MGHRA and CDR2 is YSYEKL. This CDR3 is 15 amino acids long. The J segment lost 3 bases and the V segment lost 4 bases, leaving 9 bases of the junction unmatched.